The rows below give T cell receptor beta chains drawn from one sample of a study of T cells after posttransplantation cyclophosphamide. Clones were sequenced by immunoSEQ multiplex PCR, and TCRdb holds only the in-frame ones, with some missing. Observed are around 34,000 clones, no singletons, with the top ten taking under 7%. Sequenced: PBMCs. These receptors came from a woman aged 45-65 years in good health and a related stem cell transplant donor. Both conserved end residues are part of each CDR3. D genes are given only for firm matches. Size is stated for part of the rows, as once, few or many counts, or as a class when the clone is expanded.

d_gene	j_gene	abundance	v_gene	CDR3aa	CDR3nt
TRBD1	TRBJ2-7	many	TRBV27	CASSPDRASSYEQYF	TGTGCCAGCAGTCCGGACAGGGCAAGCTCCTACGAGCAGTACTTC
NA	TRBJ2-6	few	TRBV9	CASSVSQQDSVSSGANVLTF	TGTGCCAGCAGCGTATCCCAACAGGACAGTGTTAGCTCTGGGGCCAACGTCCTGACTTTC
NA	TRBJ1-1	many	TRBV6-6	CASLQYPNTEAFF	TGTGCCAGCCTACAGTACCCGAACACTGAAGCTTTCTTT
NA	TRBJ2-1	many	TRBV18	CASSPLKLLNEQFF	TGTGCCAGCTCACCACTGAAACTTTTAAATGAGCAGTTCTTC
NA	TRBJ2-5	many	TRBV11-2	CASSTTHSQETQYF	TGTGCCAGCAGTACTACGCACTCCCAAGAGACCCAGTACTTC
NA	TRBJ2-7	many	TRBV6-6	CASIPDSNFYEQYF	TGTGCCAGCATCCCCGACAGCAACTTCTACGAGCAGTACTTC
TRBD1	TRBJ2-2	many	TRBV27	CAVGVRDRTITGELFF	TGTGCCGTAGGAGTACGGGACAGGACAATCACCGGGGAGCTGTTTTTT
NA	TRBJ1-5	few	TRBV7-3	CASSCAAGGNQPQHF	TGTGCCAGCAGCTGCGCAGCGGGCGGCAATCAGCCCCAGCATTTT
TRBD1	TRBJ2-4	many	TRBV27	CASSFGRGLGNIQYF	TGTGCCAGCAGTTTCGGCAGGGGGCTTGGAAACATTCAGTACTTC
TRBD2	TRBJ2-7	NA	TRBV29-1	CSVEDRGGAYEQYF	TGCAGCGTTGAAGATCGTGGGGGGGCCTACGAGCAGTACTTC
TRBD1	TRBJ2-1	few	TRBV30	CAWSRGQTYNEQFF	TGTGCCTGGAGTAGGGGACAGACCTACAATGAGCAGTTCTTC
NA	TRBJ1-1	NA	TRBV6-2/TRBV6-3	CASSPLGQFQANTEAFF	TGTGCCAGCAGTCCTTTGGGCCAGTTCCAGGCCAATACTGAAGCTTTCTTT
TRBD2	TRBJ2-7	many	TRBV5-6	CASSFSIESSGEQYF	TGTGCCAGCAGCTTTTCAATTGAGTCTAGCGGGGAGCAGTACTTC
NA	TRBJ2-7	many	TRBV6-2/TRBV6-3	CASSRGPSYEQYF	TGTGCCAGCAGTCGTGGCCCTTCCTACGAGCAGTACTTC
NA	TRBJ1-2	many	TRBV4-1	CASSQEQGVGGYTF	TGCGCCAGCAGCCAAGAACAGGGCGTGGGCGGCTACACCTTC
NA	TRBJ2-3	NA	TRBV24-1	CATRTRGSDTQYF	TGTGCCACCAGGACAAGGGGGAGTGATACGCAGTATTTT
NA	TRBJ2-1	many	TRBV7-8	CASSLGLDEQFF	TGTGCCAGCAGCTTAGGATTAGATGAGCAGTTCTTC
TRBD1	TRBJ1-2	many	TRBV11-2	CASSLDRGAYGYTF	TGTGCCAGCAGCTTAGACAGGGGGGCCTATGGCTACACCTTC
TRBD2	TRBJ2-3	many	TRBV28	CASSTQGGNTDTQYF	TGTGCCAGCAGTACTCAGGGAGGGAATACAGATACGCAGTATTTT
TRBD1	TRBJ1-3	many	TRBV5-4	CASSLDGQGTGNTIYF	TGTGCCAGCAGCTTGGATGGACAGGGCACTGGAAACACCATATATTTT
NA	TRBJ1-1	many	TRBV5-1	CASSMQDRRTSTEAFF	TGCGCCAGCAGTATGCAGGACAGACGAACGAGCACTGAAGCTTTCTTT
TRBD1	TRBJ2-2	NA	TRBV23-1	CASSHQGATGELFF	TGCGCCAGCAGTCATCAGGGGGCCACCGGGGAGCTGTTTTTT